The 9 T cell receptor beta chains in this list originate from one sample, sequenced in a study of beta chain features in type 1 diabetes. Every bit of the isolated RNA underwent reverse transcription, so sequencing read expressed TCRB transcripts. Measured with immunoSEQ multiplex PCR; TCRdb has only the in-frame clones, and not every one. The sample consists of roughly 400,000 clones, approximately 15% of them appearing once. Sequences were obtained from naive CD4+ T cells from blood. The receptors were gathered from a young man in good health.

This clone has just a few counts. The chain links TRBV7-2 to TRBJ1-5, with D hard to call. The germline CDR1 and CDR2 sequences are SGHTA and FQGNSA. This CDR3 has 15 residues. V shed 0 bases and J shed 3 bases, with 9 bases lying between them. The CDR3 coding sequence is TGTGCCAGCAGCTTAGCGGGAAAGAACAATCAGCCCCAGCATTTT. Protein sequence: CASSLAGKNNQPQHF.

This clone showed up many times. This chain uses TRBV30 with TRBJ2-1; D assignment may be TRBD1 or TRBD2 (5 bases each). This CDR3 spans 14 amino acids. Per germline, CDR1 GTSNPN and CDR2 SVGIG (reference sequence). Trimming cost V 5 bases and J 12 bases, with 23 bases left between them. The CDR3 nucleotides are TGTGCCTGGGGGTCGAGTGTCCGAGGGACGGGGCAGTTCTTC. Its translation: CAWGSSVRGTGQFF.

The chain employs TRBV5-1 and TRBJ2-7, with 9 bases lining up with TRBD1. V shed 6 bases and J 4 bases; nucleotides not matched to a gene: 8. Germline V gene data show CDR1 as SGHRS and CDR2 as YFSETQ. This CDR3 is built from 14 residues. The CDR3 coding sequence is TGCGCCAGCAAGCCCGGGACAGGGTCGTACGAGCAGTACTTC. This encodes CASKPGTGSYEQYF.

This clone has just a few counts. The rearrangement uses TRBV12-5 and TRBJ2-5; D is unresolved. The germline V gene encodes CDR1 LGHNT and CDR2 FRNRAP. The CDR3 loop spans 12 amino acids. V was clipped by 6 bases and J by 1 base, with 6 bases between them. CDR3 nucleotide sequence: TGTGCTAGTGGAGGGATCCAAGAGACCCAGTACTTC. Protein sequence: CASGGIQETQYF.

The sample holds a few counts of this clone. CDR3 nucleotides: TGTGCCAGCAGTGAGCTGACTTCAGCCAAAAACATTCAGTACTTC. Encoded protein: CASSELTSAKNIQYF. The chain combines TRBV5-4 with TRBJ2-4; D remains unclear. Germline CDR1 SGHNT, CDR2 YYREEE (reference sequence). The CDR3 sequence is 15 residues long. The germline V and J ends were trimmed by 5 bases and 0 bases, with 12 bases remaining between them.

The chain is built from TRBV6-5 and TRBJ1-5; 7 positions agree with TRBD1. Germline V gives CDR1 MNHEY, CDR2 SVGAGI. Trimming removed 7 bases from V and 11 bases from J; junction bases left unmatched: 11. The CDR3 has 13 residues. In nucleotides, the CDR3 is TGTGCCAGCACCAACCACTTAGGGGGCGCCCAGCATTTT. Translation: CASTNHLGGAQHF.

The rearrangement uses TRBV11-2 and TRBJ1-2; unclear D gene. The germline CDR1 and CDR2 sequences are SGHAT and FQNNGV. V lost 5 bases, J lost 7 bases, and 11 bases lay in between. This CDR3 spans 12 amino acids. The CDR3 DNA is TGTGCCAGCAGCGATACTATTGGTGGCTACACCTTC. Its translation is CASSDTIGGYTF.

This clone was seen at least ten times. The genes are TRBV29-1 and TRBJ2-1; TRBD2 aligns across 11 bases. V was clipped by 6 bases and J by 7 bases; unmatched bases: 8. Germline V gene sequence: CDR1 SQVTM, CDR2 ANQGSEA. CDR3 length: 14 amino acids. CDR3 coding DNA: TGCAGCGTGGTAGGACTAGCGGGTTCGAATGAGCAGTTCTTC. It is translated as CSVVGLAGSNEQFF.

The rearrangement joins TRBV9 to TRBJ2-5, with 8 positions matching TRBD2. CDR3 length equals 16 residues. The germline gives CDR1 SGDLS, CDR2 YYNGEE. Trimming took 0 bases from V and 1 from J; bases not matched to a gene: 5. The CDR3 sequence: CASSVVGRGGQETQYF. Written as DNA, the CDR3 is TGTGCCAGCAGCGTAGTTGGCCGGGGGGGCCAAGAGACCCAGTACTTC.